The 21 T cell receptor beta chains in this list originate from one sample, sequenced in a study of blood T cell repertoires in COVID-19 (dated by TCRdb to 2020 to 2021). Library preparation was by the immunoSEQ multiplex PCR assay. What TCRdb holds here is the immuneACCESS table cut down to in-frame rearrangements. Part of the clones is not present; checked against another copy, under half of the missing clones reflect an unresolved V gene, and the others are unexplained. The sample records a few hundred thousand clones, roughly 91% of which are singletons. The ten top clones hold less than 2% of the sample. The sample comprised PBMCs or T cells enriched from blood (not recorded which). The receptors here all came from an older woman who had recovered from COVID-19.

The rearrangement links TRBV9 to TRBJ1-2; maybe TRBD1 (5 bases). CDR1 is SGDLS and CDR2 is YYNGEE in the germline V gene. The CDR3 is 12 amino acids. V was cut by 0 bases and J by 11 bases, with 11 bases left in between. The DNA of the CDR3 is TGTGCCAGCAGCGTAGCAGGGATGGGATACACCTTC. Translating gives CASSVAGMGYTF.

The gene calls are TRBV4-2 and TRBJ1-1, with 8 bases aligning to TRBD1. Losses at the gene ends were 5 bases for V and 2 bases for J; bases not matched to a gene: 4. This CDR3 region has 14 residues. Germline V lookup: CDR1 LGHNA, CDR2 YNFKEQ. CDR3: CASSVQGGNTEAFF. CDR3 nucleotide sequence: TGTGCCAGCAGCGTACAGGGGGGAAACACTGAAGCTTTCTTT.

The chain is built from TRBV4-1 and TRBJ1-1, with D hard to call. This CDR3 contains 15 residues. The V gene lost 5 bases and the J gene lost 1 base, with 14 bases spanning the gap. Germline values: CDR1 MGHRA, CDR2 YSYEKL. The CDR3 DNA reads TGCGCCAGCAGCTACTACACCGGCCGGAACACTGAAGCTTTCTTT. It is translated as CASSYYTGRNTEAFF.

The chain recombines TRBV11-3 with TRBJ2-1; weak D call: TRBD1 (6 bases). The CDR3 spans 14 residues. The V and J ends lost 5 bases and 0 bases respectively, with 8 bases between them. The germline V gene encodes CDR1 SGHNT and CDR2 YENEEA. In nucleotides, the CDR3 is TGTGCCAGCAGCGGACAGAGCTCCTACAATGAGCAGTTCTTC. Amino acids: CASSGQSSYNEQFF.

CDR3: CASMGGAYNEQFF. The CDR3 DNA reads as TGTGCCAGTATGGGGGGGGCCTACAATGAGCAGTTCTTC. The V call is TRBV19, the J call TRBJ2-1; TRBD2 matches at 7 bases. V was pared by 7 bases and J by 2 bases, with 2 bases of the junction left unmatched. Germline assignment: CDR1 LNHDA and CDR2 SQIVND (reference sequence). The CDR3 spans 13 residues.

This clone was counted a single time. J is TRBJ2-3 and V is TRBV29-1; D call uncertain. The CDR3 length is 12 residues. V was clipped by 3 bases and J by 1 base, with 5 bases between them. Germline V gives CDR1 SQVTM, CDR2 ANQGSEA. In DNA, the CDR3 is TGCAGCGTTGATACGGGCACAGATACGCAGTATTTT. This encodes CSVDTGTDTQYF.

This clone was seen only a few times. This CDR3 is also generated by other DNA sequences in the sample. This chain uses TRBV28 with TRBJ1-2; 8 bases map to TRBD1. This CDR3 has 12 amino acids. The J segment lost 7 bases and the V segment lost 2 bases, leaving 0 bases of the junction unmatched. Germline loops: CDR1 MDHEN, CDR2 SYDVKM. CDR3 in amino acids: CASSLTGGGYTF. The DNA for the CDR3 is TGTGCCAGCAGTTTAACAGGGGGTGGCTACACCTTC.

CDR3 DNA: TGTGCCAGCAGTCTCAGGGGGTTTAGCTCCTACAATGAGCAGTTCTTC. This codes for CASSLRGFSSYNEQFF. This chain uses TRBV27 with TRBJ2-1; 7 positions agree with TRBD1. The CDR3 is 16 amino acids. J lost 0 bases, V lost 5 bases, and 7 bases had no gene match. CDR1 and CDR2 from the germline V gene are MNHEY and SMNVEV (reference sequence).

This sequence joins TRBV19 and TRBJ1-5, with TRBD1 identical over 9 bases. This CDR3 has 16 residues. Germline CDR1 LNHDA, CDR2 SQIVND (reference sequence). Trimming at V came to 11 bases and at J to 0 bases, leaving 11 bases not matched to a gene. The chain's CDR3 is CARGTGICYSNQPQHF. As DNA, the CDR3 is TGTGCCCGAGGGACAGGGATATGCTATAGCAATCAGCCCCAGCATTTT. The full variable domain, with the rest looked up from reference TRBV19 and TRBJ1-5, is DGGITQSPKYLFRKEGQNVTLSCEQNLNHDAMYWYRQDPGQGLRLIYYSQIVNDFQKGDIAEGYSVSREKKESFPLTVTSAQKNPTAFYLCARGTGICYSNQPQHFGDGTRLSIL.

The chain uses TRBV3-1 (or the pseudogene TRBV3-2) and TRBJ2-5, with TRBD2 as a possible D gene (5 bases). Trimming pared 1 base from V and 5 bases from J, leaving 11 bases between. Germline CDR1 and CDR2: LGHDT and YNNKEL (reference sequence). The CDR3 has 14 residues. Written as DNA, the CDR3 is TGTGCCAGCAGCCAAGTGTTGAGGAGGGAGACCCAGTACTTC. Translated, it gives CASSQVLRRETQYF.

This chain links TRBV5-4 with TRBJ2-3; a possible D gene is TRBD1 (6 bases). The ends were cut back, 2 bases at V and 0 bases at J, with 7 bases in the middle. CDR3 size: 14 residues. Germline assignment: CDR1 SGHNT and CDR2 YYREEE (reference sequence). CDR3 bases: TGTGCCAGCAGCTTTACAGGGAGCACAGATACGCAGTATTTT. The encoded protein is CASSFTGSTDTQYF. Drawing the rest from reference TRBV5-4 and TRBJ2-3, the complete variable domain is ETGVTQSPTHLIKTRGQQVTLRCSSQSGHNTVSWYQQALGQGPQFIFQYYREEENGRGNFPPRFSGLQFPNYSSELNVNALELDDSALYLCASSFTGSTDTQYFGPGTRLTVL.

The chain links TRBV19 to TRBJ1-4; perhaps TRBD1 as D (5 bases). This CDR3 has 16 residues. Trimming shortened V by 7 bases and J by 7 bases, and 22 bases separated the two germline ends. CDR1 is LNHDA and CDR2 is SQIVND in the germline V gene (reference sequence). CDR3 nucleotide sequence: TGTGCCAGTACCGCCGGGGGAGCACAGTTTGGTGAAAAACTGTTTTTT. Residues: CASTAGGAQFGEKLFF.

The rearrangement uses TRBV28 and TRBJ2-7; the D gene is possibly TRBD1 (5 bases). V dropped 5 bases and J dropped 3 bases, with 11 bases sitting between them. CDR3 length: 13 amino acids. Germline V CDR1 and CDR2: MDHEN, SYDVKM. For the CDR3, the DNA is TGTGCCAGCAGTAGGAGACAGAACTACGAGCAGTACTTC. It codes for CASSRRQNYEQYF.

The chain carries TRBV7-3 and TRBJ1-1; tentatively, D is TRBD1 (5 bases). CDR1 and CDR2 from the germline V gene are SGHTA and FQGTGA. V shed 5 bases and J shed 3 bases, with 16 bases lying between them. CDR3 length: 15 residues. Written as DNA, the CDR3 is TGTGCCAGCAGCCCACTGGGGCCCACGGACACTGAAGCTTTCTTT. This codes for CASSPLGPTDTEAFF.

The J gene is TRBJ2-3, the V gene TRBV10-3; 12 bases map to TRBD2. The junction had 19 bases not matched to a gene; V was cut back by 3 bases and J by 0 bases. The CDR3 is 22 residues long. In germline, CDR1 is ENHRY, CDR2 SYGVKD. CDR3 coding DNA: TGTGCCATCAGTGACAAGTCTCGGACTAGCGGGAATTACCATTCTAGCACAGATACGCAGTATTTT. Translating it yields CAISDKSRTSGNYHSSTDTQYF.

The chain employs TRBV9 and TRBJ2-3, with 9 bases lining up with TRBD1. J was trimmed by 3 bases and V by 0 bases; bases with no gene match: 11. From germline, CDR1 is SGDLS and CDR2 YYNGEE. CDR3 length: 18 residues. In nucleotides, the CDR3 is TGTGCCAGCAGCGTAGGGTTCACAGGGGGCAGTGGTACAGATACGCAGTATTTT. It is translated as CASSVGFTGGSGTDTQYF.

The chain carries TRBV28 and TRBJ2-3, with D possibly TRBD2 on 6 matching bases. CDR1 and CDR2 (germline): MDHEN, SYDVKM. Trimming pared 7 bases from V and 0 bases from J, leaving 8 bases between. This CDR3 is 13 amino acids long. CDR3 DNA: TGTGCCAGCATAGCGGCTAGCACAGATACGCAGTATTTT. It is translated as CASIAASTDTQYF.

J is TRBJ1-1 and V is TRBV18, with D uncertain. The germline V and J ends were trimmed by 2 bases and 2 bases, with 9 bases remaining between them. This CDR3 comprises 14 residues. Germline CDR1 reads KGHSH; CDR2 reads LQKENI. The CDR3, as DNA: TGTGCCAGCTCACCATCTCGAGGAAACACTGAAGCTTTCTTT. Translation gives CASSPSRGNTEAFF.

The chain employs TRBV2 and TRBJ1-4; TRBD1 agrees at 8 bases. The germline V gene has CDR1 SNHLY and CDR2 FYNNEI. The ends lost 7 bases at V and 2 bases at J; junction bases unmatched: 3. This CDR3 has 14 amino acids. The CDR3 loop reads CASTRQGTNEKLFF. The CDR3 DNA is TGTGCCAGCACCCGACAGGGGACTAATGAAAAACTGTTTTTT.

The chain has TRBV5-4 and TRBJ1-2, with D possibly being TRBD1 (5 bases). V was cut by 4 bases and J by 1 base, with 11 bases left in between. Germline loops: CDR1 SGHNT, CDR2 YYREEE (reference sequence). The length of the CDR3 is 14 residues. DNA of the CDR3: TGTGCCAGCAGCACGACAGAGCTTAACTATGGCTACACCTTC. Its protein is CASSTTELNYGYTF.

The V call is TRBV6-5, the J call TRBJ1-1; 7 bases line up with TRBD1. Germline trimming cut 4 bases from V and 3 bases from J; bases unmatched to any gene: 8. The germline CDR1 and CDR2 sequences are MNHEY and SVGAGI. The CDR3 runs to 15 residues. The CDR3 reads CASSLAGTAHTEAFF. The CDR3 DNA reads TGTGCCAGCAGTTTGGCCGGGACAGCCCACACTGAAGCTTTCTTT.